This is a list of T cell receptor beta chains from one sample in a study of T cell repertoires in cytomegalovirus infection. In TCRdb, the reads were re-called with MiXCR into one record per CDR3 protein. The table lists around 900,000 distinct CDR3 sequences, 30% to 40% of them singletons. These receptors have no known antigen. This sample comprised cultured CD8+ T cells from PBMCs, obtained from culture after CMV antigen stimulation. Receptors were obtained from a human donor in good health (CMV status not recorded). Some clones in this sample may be carry-over from other donors' samples. The CDR3 runs from the conserved cysteine through the conserved F or W. A D gene is named only where the DNA matches it firmly. Clone size appears in some rows only: once, few, many, or a class for an expanded clone.

CDR3 length	clone size	V gene	D gene	J gene	CDR3 DNA	CDR3 protein
15	NA	TRBV7-9	TRBD2	TRBJ2-7	TGTGCCAGCAGCTCGACTAGCGGGGGCCCCTACGAGCAGTACTTC	CASSSTSGGPYEQYF
18	NA	TRBV12-3/TRBV12-4	TRBD2	TRBJ2-3	TGTGCCAGCAGTTTGGTTAGCGGGGGGGAACCTTACACAGATACGCAGTATTTT	CASSLVSGGEPYTDTQYF
15	NA	TRBV12-5	TRBD1	TRBJ1-1	TGTGCTAGTGGTTTTTTTGACAGGGCCCTCACTGAAGCTTTCTTT	CASGFFDRALTEAFF
17	few	TRBV4-2	TRBD2	TRBJ2-1	TGTGCCAGCAGCCCGACTAGCGGGGGGACGAGGGGCAATGAGCAGTTCTTC	CASSPTSGGTRGNEQFF
16	NA	TRBV19	TRBD1	TRBJ2-2	TGTGCCAGTAGTCCTCGACAGGGGGCTTATTCCGGGGAGCTGTTTTTT	CASSPRQGAYSGELFF
14	few	TRBV9	NA	TRBJ2-3	TGTGCCAGCAGCGCCCAGGCTAGCACAGATACGCAGTATTTT	CASSAQASTDTQYF
12	NA	TRBV7-3	TRBD1	TRBJ1-3	TGTGCCAGCGACAGGGGCGACGGCACCGTATATTTT	CASDRGDGTVYF
16	few	TRBV11-2	NA	TRBJ2-2	TGTGCCAGCAGCTTTTTTTTGGCAGGGGGGACCGGGGAGCTGTTTTTT	CASSFFLAGGTGELFF
13	once	TRBV5-6	TRBD1	TRBJ1-2	TGTGCCAGCAGCCCCGGGACAGGGATGCGCTACACCTTC	CASSPGTGMRYTF
12	many	TRBV6-6	NA	TRBJ2-3	TGTGCCAGCACAGTCACAACAGATACGCAGTATTTT	CASTVTTDTQYF
14	many	TRBV4-3	TRBD1	TRBJ1-2	TGCGCCAGCAGCCACCAGGACAGGATCGGTGGCTACACCTTC	CASSHQDRIGGYTF
14	NA	TRBV9	NA	TRBJ1-2	TGTGCCAGCAGAAGTCGGACGGCCCTTTATGGCTACACCTTC	CASRSRTALYGYTF
15	NA	TRBV24-1	NA	TRBJ2-2	TGTGCCACCAGTGATTTAGCGTTCAACACCGGGGAGCTGTTTTTT	CATSDLAFNTGELFF
19	many	TRBV11-2	TRBD1	TRBJ2-1	TGTGCCAGCAGCTTAGACAGACAGGGTATTATCCTCGAAAAAAATGAGCAGTTCTTC	CASSLDRQGIILEKNEQFF
14	NA	TRBV2	TRBD1	TRBJ1-1	TGTGCCAGCACCCAAGGGGGACAGTTTTTTGAAGCTTTCTTT	CASTQGGQFFEAFF
14	few	TRBV20-1	NA	TRBJ1-1	TGCAGTGCTAGAGTGGGCGGTGGGGGCTACGAAGCTTTCTTT	CSARVGGGGYEAFF
15	few	TRBV12-3/TRBV12-4	NA	TRBJ2-3	TGTGCCAGCAGTTTAGCGCGAGGTCTCACAGATACGCAGTATTTT	CASSLARGLTDTQYF
16	NA	TRBV7-9	NA	TRBJ1-4	TGTGCCAGCAGTTTCCGGGACGAAGAGCCTAATGAAAAACTGTTTTTT	CASSFRDEEPNEKLFF
15	NA	TRBV7-6	NA	TRBJ1-4	TGTGCCAGCAGCGCAATCCCCAGGGGAGGAGAAAAACTGTTTTTT	CASSAIPRGGEKLFF
15	many	TRBV20-1	NA	TRBJ1-6	TGCAGTGCTATCCACAGAGAGAGGAGTAATTCACCCCTCCACTTT	CSAIHRERSNSPLHF
14	once	TRBV29-1	TRBD1	TRBJ1-2	TGCAGCGACTACTGGACAGGGAAGAACTATGGCTACACCTTC	CSDYWTGKNYGYTF
12	many	TRBV12-3/TRBV12-4	NA	TRBJ1-5	TGTGCCAGCACCTTCCGTAGGGAGCCCCAGCATTTT	CASTFRREPQHF
14	NA	TRBV19	NA	TRBJ1-6	TGTGCCTCTAACGCGGGAACCTTCGTTTCACCCCTCCACTTT	CASNAGTFVSPLHF
19	few	TRBV9	TRBD1	TRBJ1-4	TGTGCCAGCAGCGCCCAGCCAGGGGGACCATTTTCGACTAATGAAAAACTGTTTTTT	CASSAQPGGPFSTNEKLFF
14	few	TRBV4-1	TRBD1	TRBJ1-2	TGCGCCAGCAGGGGCGGACAGGGTGACTATGGCTACACCTTC	CASRGGQGDYGYTF
14	NA	TRBV7-8	TRBD1	TRBJ1-4	TGTGCCAGCAGTCCTTGGGACAGGGAAGAAAAACTGTTTTTT	CASSPWDREEKLFF